This TCR beta chain was retrieved from a study of blood T cell repertoires in COVID-19. Background on the study: The analysed material was cDNA or gDNA that came from T cells, B-cell-depleted T cells, or PBMCs.

Methods used by the authors: Nucleated cell number was recorded as an estimate derived from reference gene primer amplification. Sequencing was performed with immunoSEQ multiplex PCR; in TCRdb, only in-frame clones are kept and a portion is missing. Clone size and V and J calls were adopted from that table, with D and trimming inferred from the DNA. The repertoire consists of more than 95,000 clones, with more than 75% occurring once and the leading ten covering about 1.6%. The CDR3 sequence is 15 residues long. The V end lost 4 bases, the J end lost 2 bases, and 12 bases lay between the germline ends. The germline CDR1 and CDR2 sequences are MGHRA and YSYEKL.

This sequence originates from a human donor in a cohort sampled during active COVID-19. The chain carries TRBV4-1 and TRBJ1-5; D call uncertain. Sample: peripheral blood. The CDR3 loop reads CASSPGERGNQPQHF. CDR3 DNA sequence: TGCGCCAGCAGCCCAGGTGAGAGGGGCAATCAGCCCCAGCATTTT.